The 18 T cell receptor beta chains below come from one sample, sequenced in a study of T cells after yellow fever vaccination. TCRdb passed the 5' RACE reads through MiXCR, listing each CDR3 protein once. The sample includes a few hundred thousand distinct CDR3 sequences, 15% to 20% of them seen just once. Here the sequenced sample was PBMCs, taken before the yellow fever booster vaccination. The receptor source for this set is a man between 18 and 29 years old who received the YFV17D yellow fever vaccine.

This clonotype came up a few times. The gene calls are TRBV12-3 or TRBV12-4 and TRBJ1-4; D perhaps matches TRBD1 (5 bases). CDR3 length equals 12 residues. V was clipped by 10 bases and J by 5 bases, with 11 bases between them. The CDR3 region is CATGGDNEKLFF. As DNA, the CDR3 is TGTGCCACAGGAGGGGACAATGAAAAACTGTTTTTT.

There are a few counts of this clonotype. CDR3 amino acids: CASSASGGGEQFF. CDR3 coding DNA: TGTGCCAGCTCGGCTAGCGGGGGCGGTGAGCAGTTCTTC. The chain combines TRBV7-9 with TRBJ2-1; 10 bases fit TRBD2. CDR3 length: 13 residues. Germline V gene data show CDR1 as SEHNR and CDR2 as FQNEAQ (reference sequence). V dropped 8 bases and J dropped 9; count of bases not matched to a gene: 7.

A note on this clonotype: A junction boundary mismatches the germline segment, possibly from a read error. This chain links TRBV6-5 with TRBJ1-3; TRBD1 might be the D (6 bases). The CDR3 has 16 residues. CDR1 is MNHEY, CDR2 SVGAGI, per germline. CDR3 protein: CASSYSRTATGNTTYF. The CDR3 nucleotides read TGTGCCAGCAGTTACTCGCGGACAGCTACTGGAAACACCACATATTTT.

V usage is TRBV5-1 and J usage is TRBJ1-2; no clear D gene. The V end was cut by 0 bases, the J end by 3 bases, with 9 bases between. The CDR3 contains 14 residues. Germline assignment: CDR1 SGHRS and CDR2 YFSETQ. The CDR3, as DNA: TGCGCCAGCAGCTTGGCCTTGGGGTACTATGGCTACACCTTC. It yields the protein CASSLALGYYGYTF.

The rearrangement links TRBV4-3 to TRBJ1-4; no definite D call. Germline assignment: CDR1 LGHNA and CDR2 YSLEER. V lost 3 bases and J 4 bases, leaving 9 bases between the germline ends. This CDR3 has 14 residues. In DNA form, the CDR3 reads TGCGCCAGCAGCCACGGGTCCGTTAATGAAAAACTGTTTTTT. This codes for CASSHGSVNEKLFF.

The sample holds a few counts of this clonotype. The CDR3 DNA follows: TGTGCCAGCAGCTTAGTGGCGGACAGGGGTTCCGGGGAGCTGTTTTTT. Residues: CASSLVADRGSGELFF. The chain joins TRBV7-2 to TRBJ2-2; 9 bases map to TRBD1. With 1 base clipped from V and 6 bases from J, the junction kept 6 bases outside the gene matches. Germline V lookup: CDR1 SGHTA, CDR2 FQGNSA. This CDR3 comprises 16 residues. The whole variable domain, remainder taken from reference TRBV7-2 and TRBJ2-2, is GAGVSQSPSNKVTEKGKDVELRCDPISGHTALYWYRQSLGQGLEFLIYFQGNSAPDKSGLPSDRFSAERTGGSVSTLTIQRTQQEDSAVYLCASSLVADRGSGELFFGEGSRLTVL.

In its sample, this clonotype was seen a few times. CDR3 in amino acids: CASSPAGETQYF. CDR3 nucleotide sequence: TGTGCCAGCAGCCCCGCAGGGGAGACCCAGTACTTC. V and J are TRBV7-2 and TRBJ2-5; weak D call: TRBD1 (5 bases). V lost 5 bases and J 5 bases, leaving 9 bases between the germline ends. The CDR3 length is 12 residues. Per germline, CDR1 SGHTA and CDR2 FQGNSA.

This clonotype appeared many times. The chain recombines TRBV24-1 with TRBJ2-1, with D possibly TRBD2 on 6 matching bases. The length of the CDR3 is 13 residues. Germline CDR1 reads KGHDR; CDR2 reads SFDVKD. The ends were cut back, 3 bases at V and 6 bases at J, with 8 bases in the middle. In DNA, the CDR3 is TGTGCCACCAGTGATACGACTAGCAATGAGCAGTTCTTC. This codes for CATSDTTSNEQFF.

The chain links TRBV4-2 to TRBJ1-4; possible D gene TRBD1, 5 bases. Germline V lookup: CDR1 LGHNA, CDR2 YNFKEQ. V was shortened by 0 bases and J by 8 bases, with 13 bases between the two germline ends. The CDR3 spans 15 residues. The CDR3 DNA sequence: TGTGCCAGCAGCCAAGATCAGGGTTATGGAGAAAAACTGTTTTTT. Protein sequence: CASSQDQGYGEKLFF.

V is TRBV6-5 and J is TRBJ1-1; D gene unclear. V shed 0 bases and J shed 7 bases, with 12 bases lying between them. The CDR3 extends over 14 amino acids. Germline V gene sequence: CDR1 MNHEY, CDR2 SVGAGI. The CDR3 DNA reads TGTGCCAGCAGTTACTCGAGCGCAGGTGGTGAAGCTTTCTTT. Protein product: CASSYSSAGGEAFF.

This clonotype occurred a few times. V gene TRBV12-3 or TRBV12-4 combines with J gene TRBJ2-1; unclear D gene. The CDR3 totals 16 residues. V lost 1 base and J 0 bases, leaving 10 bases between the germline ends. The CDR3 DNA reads TGTGCCAGCAGTTTAGGGCAGACAAGCTCCTACAATGAGCAGTTCTTC. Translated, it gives CASSLGQTSSYNEQFF.

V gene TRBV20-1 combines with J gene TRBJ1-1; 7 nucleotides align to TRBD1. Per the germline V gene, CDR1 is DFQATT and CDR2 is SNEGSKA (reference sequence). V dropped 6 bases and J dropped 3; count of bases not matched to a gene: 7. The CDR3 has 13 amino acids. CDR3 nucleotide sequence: TGCAGTGCAGAGAACAGGGGTTACACTGAAGCTTTCTTT. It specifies CSAENRGYTEAFF.

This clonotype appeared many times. The CDR3 DNA reads TGCGCCAGCAGCCCCGAGGGGGCTTCACCCCTCCACTTT. It is translated as CASSPEGASPLHF. The rearrangement uses TRBV5-1 and TRBJ1-6; 7 bases map to TRBD1. CDR3 length: 13 residues. V lost 4 bases to trimming and J lost 9 bases; unmatched junction nucleotides: 4. Germline values: CDR1 SGHRS, CDR2 YFSETQ.

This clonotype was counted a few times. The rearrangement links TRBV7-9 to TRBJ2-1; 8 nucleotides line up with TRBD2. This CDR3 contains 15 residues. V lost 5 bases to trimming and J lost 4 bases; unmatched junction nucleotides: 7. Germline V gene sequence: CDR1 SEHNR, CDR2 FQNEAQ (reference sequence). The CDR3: CASSHSGAGYNEQFF. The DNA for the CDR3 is TGTGCCAGCAGCCATAGCGGGGCCGGGTACAATGAGCAGTTCTTC.

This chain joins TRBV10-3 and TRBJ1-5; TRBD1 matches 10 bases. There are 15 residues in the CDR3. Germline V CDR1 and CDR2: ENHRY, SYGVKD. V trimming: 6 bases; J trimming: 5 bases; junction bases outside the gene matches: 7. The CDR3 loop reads CAIRPGTGVYQPQHF. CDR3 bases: TGTGCCATCAGACCCGGGACAGGGGTGTATCAGCCCCAGCATTTT.

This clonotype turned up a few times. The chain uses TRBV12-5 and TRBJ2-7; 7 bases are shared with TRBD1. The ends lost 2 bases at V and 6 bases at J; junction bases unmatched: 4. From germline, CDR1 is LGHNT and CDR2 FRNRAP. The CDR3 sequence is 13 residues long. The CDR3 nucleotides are TGTGCTAGTGGTTTGTGGACAGGTCGCGAGCAGTACTTC. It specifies CASGLWTGREQYF.

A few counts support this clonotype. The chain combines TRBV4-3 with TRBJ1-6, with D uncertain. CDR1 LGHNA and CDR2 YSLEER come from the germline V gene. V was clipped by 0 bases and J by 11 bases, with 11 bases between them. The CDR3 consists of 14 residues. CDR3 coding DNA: TGCGCCAGCAGCCAAGACTCGGTACTCACACCCCTCCACTTT. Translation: CASSQDSVLTPLHF.

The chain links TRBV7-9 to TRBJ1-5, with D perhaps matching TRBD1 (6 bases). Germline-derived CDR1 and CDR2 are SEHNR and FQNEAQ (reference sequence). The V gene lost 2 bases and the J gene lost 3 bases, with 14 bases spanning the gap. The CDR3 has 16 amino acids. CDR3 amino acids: CASSLQWGPINQPQHF. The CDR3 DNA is TGTGCCAGCAGCTTACAATGGGGGCCAATCAATCAGCCCCAGCATTTT.